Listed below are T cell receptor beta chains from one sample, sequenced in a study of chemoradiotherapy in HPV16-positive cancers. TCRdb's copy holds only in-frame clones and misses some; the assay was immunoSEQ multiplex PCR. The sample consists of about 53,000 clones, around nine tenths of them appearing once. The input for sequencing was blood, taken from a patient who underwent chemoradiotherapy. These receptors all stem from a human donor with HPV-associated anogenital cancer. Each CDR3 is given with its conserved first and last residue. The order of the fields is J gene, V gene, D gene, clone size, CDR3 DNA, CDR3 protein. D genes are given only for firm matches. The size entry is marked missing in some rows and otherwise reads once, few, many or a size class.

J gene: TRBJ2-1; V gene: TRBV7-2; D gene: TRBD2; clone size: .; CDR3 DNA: TGTGCCAGCCAGGTCCCGGGACTAGCGGGGGCGAGCTCCTACAATGAGCAGTTCTTC; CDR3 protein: CASQVPGLAGASSYNEQFF
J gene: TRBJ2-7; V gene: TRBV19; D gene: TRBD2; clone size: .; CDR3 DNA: TGTGCCAGTAGTATCGGGACTAGCGGGAGTAACGAGCAGTACTTC; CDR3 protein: CASSIGTSGSNEQYF
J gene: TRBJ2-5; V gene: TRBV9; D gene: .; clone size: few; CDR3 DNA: TGTGCCAGCAGCGTAGGGCTACCAGGAGGGGCCCAAGAGACCCAGTACTTC; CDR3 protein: CASSVGLPGGAQETQYF
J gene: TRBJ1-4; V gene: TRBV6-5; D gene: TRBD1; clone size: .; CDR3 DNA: TGTGCCAGCAGTACACAGGGGGCGACTAATGAAAAACTGTTTTTT; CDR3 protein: CASSTQGATNEKLFF
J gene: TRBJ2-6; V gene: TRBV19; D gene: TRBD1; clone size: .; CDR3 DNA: TGTGCCAGTAGTTCGCCGGGACAGGTGATCTCTGGGGCCAACGTCCTGACTTTC; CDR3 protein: CASSSPGQVISGANVLTF
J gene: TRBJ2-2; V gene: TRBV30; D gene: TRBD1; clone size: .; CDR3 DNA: TGTGCCTGGTTCAGAGGGACAGGGGAAATCGGGGAGCTGTTTTTT; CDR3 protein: CAWFRGTGEIGELFF
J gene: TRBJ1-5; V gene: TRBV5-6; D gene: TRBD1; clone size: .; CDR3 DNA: TGTGCCAGCAGCCGACAGGGTGGGGGAAGCAATCAGCCCCAGCATTTT; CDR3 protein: CASSRQGGGSNQPQHF
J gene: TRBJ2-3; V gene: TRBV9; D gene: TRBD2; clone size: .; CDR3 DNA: TGTGCCAGCAGCACTCTTAGCGGGTCCACAGATACGCAGTATTTT; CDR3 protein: CASSTLSGSTDTQYF
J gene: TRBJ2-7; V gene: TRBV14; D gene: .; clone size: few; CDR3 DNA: TGTGCCAGCAGCCAAGAAACACGGTTGTTCTACTTC; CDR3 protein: CASSQETRLFYF
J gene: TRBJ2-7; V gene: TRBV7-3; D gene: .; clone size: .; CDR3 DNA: TGTGCCAGCAGCTTAAACTCTAGGGTTGGCGAGCAGTACTTC; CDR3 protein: CASSLNSRVGEQYF
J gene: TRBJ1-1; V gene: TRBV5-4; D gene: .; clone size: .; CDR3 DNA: TGTGCCAGCAGCTTGGGGGGGAACACTGAAGCTTTCTTT; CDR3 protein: CASSLGGNTEAFF
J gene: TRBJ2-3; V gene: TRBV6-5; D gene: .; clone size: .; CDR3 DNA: TGTGCCAGCAGTTACTCGGGTAGGGATACGCAGTATTTT; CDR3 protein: CASSYSGRDTQYF
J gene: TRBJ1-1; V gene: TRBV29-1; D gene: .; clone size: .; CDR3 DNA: TGCAGCGCCACGGTGGGAAGGGCCAACACTGAAGCTTTCTTT; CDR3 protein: CSATVGRANTEAFF
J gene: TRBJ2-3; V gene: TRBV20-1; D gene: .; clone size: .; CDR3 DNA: TGCAGTGGAGACTCCCAAGATACGCAGTATTTT; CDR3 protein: CSGDSQDTQYF
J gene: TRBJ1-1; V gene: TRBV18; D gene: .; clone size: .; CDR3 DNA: TGTGCCAGCTCACCAGAGACAGGTTCCATGAACACTGAAGCTTTCTTT; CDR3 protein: CASSPETGSMNTEAFF
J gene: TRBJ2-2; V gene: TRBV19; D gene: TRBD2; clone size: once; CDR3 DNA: TGTGCCAGTAGTGGGGGTGGACTAGCGGGAGGAAGAGACACCGGGGAGCTGTTTTTT; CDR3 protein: CASSGGGLAGGRDTGELFF
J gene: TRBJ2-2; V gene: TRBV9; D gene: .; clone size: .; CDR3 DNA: TGTGCCAGCAGCGTATCTCTCGCGAACACCGGGGAGCTGTTTTTT; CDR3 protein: CASSVSLANTGELFF
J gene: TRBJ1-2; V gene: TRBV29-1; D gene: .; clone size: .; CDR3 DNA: TGCAGCGAGCGGGACGCCAGTGGCTACACCTTC; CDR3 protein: CSERDASGYTF
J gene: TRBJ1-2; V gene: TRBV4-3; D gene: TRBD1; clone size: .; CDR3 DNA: TGCGCCAGCAGCGGGACAGGGGCCTTCTGGACCTTC; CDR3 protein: CASSGTGAFWTF
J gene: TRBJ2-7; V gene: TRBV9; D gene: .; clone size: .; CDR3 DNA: TGTGCCAGCAGCGCGGAAACAGGGTCCGAGCAGTACTTC; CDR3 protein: CASSAETGSEQYF
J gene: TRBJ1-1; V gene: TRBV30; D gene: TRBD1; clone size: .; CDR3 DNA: TGTGCCTGGAGTTTCGGACAGGGGATCACTAAAGCTTTCTTT; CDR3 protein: CAWSFGQGITKAFF
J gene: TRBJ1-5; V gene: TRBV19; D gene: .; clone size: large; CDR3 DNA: TGTGCCAGTAGTATGTTGCCAGGGCGGAATCAGCCCCAGCATTTT; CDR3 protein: CASSMLPGRNQPQHF
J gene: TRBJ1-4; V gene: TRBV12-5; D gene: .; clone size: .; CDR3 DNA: TGTGCTAGTGGTGGGGGGGAAAAACTGTTTTTT; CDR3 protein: CASGGGEKLFF
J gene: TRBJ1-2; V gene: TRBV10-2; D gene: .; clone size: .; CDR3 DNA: TGCGCCAGCAGTGAGCCGGCCACAGGGAGAACCTTC; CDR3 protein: CASSEPATGRTF
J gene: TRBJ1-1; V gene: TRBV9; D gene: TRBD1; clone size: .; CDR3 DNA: TGTGCCAGCAGCGACCCCAGGGGGGGGGCGAGCACTGAAGCTTTCTTT; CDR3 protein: CASSDPRGGASTEAFF
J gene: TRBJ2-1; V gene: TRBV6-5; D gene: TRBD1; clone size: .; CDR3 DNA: TGTGCCAGCAGTCGGGGACAGGGAGGGAATGAGCAGTTCTTC; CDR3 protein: CASSRGQGGNEQFF
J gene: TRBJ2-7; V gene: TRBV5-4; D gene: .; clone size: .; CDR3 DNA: TGTGCCAGCAGCCCGAGGGACCGCAACTACGAGCAGTACTTC; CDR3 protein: CASSPRDRNYEQYF
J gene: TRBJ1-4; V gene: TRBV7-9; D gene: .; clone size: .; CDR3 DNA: TGTGCCAGCAGCTTAGGGGATCGTCTTAATGAAAAACTGTTTTTT; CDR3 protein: CASSLGDRLNEKLFF
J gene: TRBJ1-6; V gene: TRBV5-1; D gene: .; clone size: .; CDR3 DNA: TGCGCCAGCAGCTCGGTTGAGAATTCACCCCTCCACTTT; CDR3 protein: CASSSVENSPLHF
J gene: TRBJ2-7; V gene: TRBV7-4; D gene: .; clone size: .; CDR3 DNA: TGTGCCAGCAGTCCGGCAGCAGAGCAGTACTTC; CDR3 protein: CASSPAAEQYF
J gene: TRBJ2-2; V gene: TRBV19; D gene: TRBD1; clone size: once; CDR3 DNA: TGTGCCAGTAGGGACAGGGGGAATACCGGGGAGCTGTTTTTT; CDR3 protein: CASRDRGNTGELFF
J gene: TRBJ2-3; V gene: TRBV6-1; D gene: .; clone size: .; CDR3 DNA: TGTGCCAGCAGTCCCCTCTACTCGGGGAGAGATACGCAGTATTTT; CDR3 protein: CASSPLYSGRDTQYF
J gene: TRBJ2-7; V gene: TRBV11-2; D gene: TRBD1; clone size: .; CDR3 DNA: TGTGCCAGCAGCTTAGGACAGGGGGCAGCATACGAGCAGTACTTC; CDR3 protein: CASSLGQGAAYEQYF
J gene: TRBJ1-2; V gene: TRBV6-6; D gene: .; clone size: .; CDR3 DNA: TGTGCCAGCAGTTCCCGACAGTTAGGGGGCTACACCTTC; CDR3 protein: CASSSRQLGGYTF
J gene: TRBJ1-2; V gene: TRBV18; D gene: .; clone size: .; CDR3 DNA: TGTGCCAGCTCACCACCGATTTCGGGGGGCTATGGCTACACCTTC; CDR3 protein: CASSPPISGGYGYTF
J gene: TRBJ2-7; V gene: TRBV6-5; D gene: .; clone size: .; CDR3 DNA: TGTGCCAGCAGTTACACCACCAAAACCTACGAGCAGTACTTC; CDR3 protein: CASSYTTKTYEQYF
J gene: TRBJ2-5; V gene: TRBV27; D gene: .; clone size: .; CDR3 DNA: TGTGCCAGCAGTTTTAACGGGGGTCCGGAGACCCAGTACTTC; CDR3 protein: CASSFNGGPETQYF
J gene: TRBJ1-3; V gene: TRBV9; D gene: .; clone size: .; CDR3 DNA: TGTGCCAGCAGCGCCGCGGGACACTCTGGAAACACCATATATTTT; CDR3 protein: CASSAAGHSGNTIYF
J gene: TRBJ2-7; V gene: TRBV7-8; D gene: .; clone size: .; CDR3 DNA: TGTGCCAGCAGCTTAGCGAGGACACCAGAGCAGTACTTC; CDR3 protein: CASSLARTPEQYF
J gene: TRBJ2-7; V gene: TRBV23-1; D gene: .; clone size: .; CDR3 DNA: TGCGCCAGCAGTCAAGGGGACGGCGGTTGGGGGTACTTC; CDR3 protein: CASSQGDGGWGYF